This T cell receptor (beta chain) stems from a study of CD8 T cells in ankylosing spondylitis. General study results and limits: A TCR beta motif made of fewer than ten highly homologous variants seemed typical of ankylosing spondylitis blood. As reported, disease-linked clones showed significant enrichment in matched ankylosing spondylitis synovial fluid.

Comment on this clonotype: Its antigen is still unknown.

With 4 bases removed from V and 0 bases from J, the gap between germline ends came to 16 bases. CDR3 size: 16 residues. Germline CDR1 DFQATT, CDR2 SNEGSKA (reference sequence). TCRdb processed the 5' RACE reads anew with MiXCR; each CDR3 protein has one entry. The sample lists some 800,000 distinct CDR3 sequences, around 11% seen once, with approximately 0.51% in the top ten. The V and J genes are TRBV20-1 and TRBJ1-5, with D possibly matching TRBD1 (6 bases). The sample comprised blood, either unsorted or a sorted T cell fraction (not recorded which). The source is a male donor with ankylosing spondylitis. The CDR3 region is CSATRGALYSNQPQHF. In DNA, the CDR3 is TGCAGTGCTACCCGGGGGGCCCTCTATAGCAATCAGCCCCAGCATTTT.